Listed below are T cell receptor beta chains from one sample, sequenced in a study of shared clonotypes between healthy human individuals. Measured with immunoSEQ multiplex PCR; TCRdb has only the in-frame clones, and not every one. The table has fewer than 1.8 million clones, 98% to 99% seen once; the top ten hold roughly 0.35%. Sequenced: naive CD4+ T cells sorted from blood. The receptors here all came from a man aged 30 to 39 in good health. CDR3s leave out the opening cysteine and the closing phenylalanine or tryptophan.

13,TRBJ1-1,TRBV9,ASSARDRENTEAF
13,TRBJ1-4,TRBV7-9,ASSSSDRVREKLF
11,TRBJ2-7,TRBV18,ASSRTSPYEQY
12,TRBJ1-3,TRBV5-1,ASSLDPSGNTIY
11,TRBJ2-1,TRBV11-2,ASSGLGYNEQF
9,TRBJ2-7,TRBV2,AGGLSYEQY
12,TRBJ1-1,TRBV5-3,ARSTRTGNTEAF
11,TRBJ1-5,TRBV6-5,ASSNIGNQPQH
14,TRBJ2-5,TRBV15,ATSRDGDSGSETQY
11,TRBJ2-5,TRBV7-2,ASTRQGDETQY
12,TRBJ2-1,TRBV11-3,ASSSSGSYNEQF
14,TRBJ1-1,TRBV6-4,ASSDSRRGRGTEAF
13,TRBJ1-4,TRBV5-4,ASSLGSGADEKLF
14,TRBJ2-5,TRBV13,ASSLGLAGLQETQY
12,TRBJ2-7,TRBV5-5,ASSSILGGYEQY
15,TRBJ2-5,TRBV25-1,ASKVPDPNQYQETQY
11,TRBJ2-3,TRBV2,ASNHLGTDTQY
12,TRBJ2-5,TRBV7-7,ASSPIGRQETQY
14,TRBJ2-7,TRBV7-8,ASSLGPSGSWYEQY
15,TRBJ2-2,TRBV5-1,ASSLPSKNPNTGELF
14,TRBJ2-2,TRBV30,AWSRASGFNTGELF
12,TRBJ2-5,TRBV5-1,ASNPSGSVETQY
17,TRBJ1-1,TRBV7-2,ASSFLLGTTRKTRVEAF
12,TRBJ2-1,TRBV6-4,ASTRDSSVAEQF
16,TRBJ2-2,TRBV5-6,ASSPGLAGGPNTGELF
13,TRBJ2-2,TRBV7-2,ASSFDRANTGELF
10,TRBJ2-5,TRBV18,ASSPPGETQY
13,TRBJ2-3,TRBV27,ASSLLSGSTDTQY
12,TRBJ2-4,TRBV7-9,ASSLVAGSDIQY
14,TRBJ2-5,TRBV5-1,ASSYVGLAGSETQY
16,TRBJ1-4,TRBV18,ASSPNAGQGARNEKLF
13,TRBJ2-7,TRBV19,ASSRTGGGGYEQY
10,TRBJ1-4,TRBV7-9,ASSQLNEKLF
15,TRBJ2-7,TRBV14,ASSQEYGGYHSYEQY
13,TRBJ2-3,TRBV7-9,ASSLGGGAADTQY
11,TRBJ1-1,TRBV11-2,ASSLRWTTEAF
10,TRBJ2-1,TRBV2,ASRQGGNEQF
13,TRBJ2-7,TRBV4-3,ASSQGGTGSYEQY
13,TRBJ2-1,TRBV5-1,ASSLTSGYYNEQF
11,TRBJ1-2,TRBV5-1,ASSLPGGDGYT
13,TRBJ2-3,TRBV18,ASSLGLADRDTQY
14,TRBJ2-3,TRBV5-4,ASSSGTSGSGDTQY
14,TRBJ2-5,TRBV5-1,ASSLSLAGTQETQY
12,TRBJ1-1,TRBV29-1,SAGQGWRDTEAF
14,TRBJ2-3,TRBV28,ASSSLLLGAPDTQY
12,TRBJ1-1,TRBV11-3,ASSPRDTNTEAF
13,TRBJ2-7,TRBV6-5,ASSPRGTRLYEQY
11,TRBJ1-5,TRBV19,ASSFDREQPQH
13,TRBJ2-1,TRBV9,ASSVAMEGLYEQF
11,TRBJ2-7,TRBV29-1,SVRDRITYEQY
13,TRBJ2-7,TRBV7-9,ASSIPTTGPYEQY
12,TRBJ2-5,TRBV11-2,ASSLGAARETQY
12,TRBJ2-7,TRBV5-1,ASSLDRAPYEQY
10,TRBJ2-1,TRBV29-1,SGLAGSDEQF
13,TRBJ2-1,TRBV10-1,ASSSTSGRRNEQF
13,TRBJ2-1,TRBV7-8,ASSLDGDRYNEQF
13,TRBJ2-1,TRBV9,ASSVVGGPPNEQF
14,TRBJ2-5,TRBV11-2,ASSLRWRGDQETQY